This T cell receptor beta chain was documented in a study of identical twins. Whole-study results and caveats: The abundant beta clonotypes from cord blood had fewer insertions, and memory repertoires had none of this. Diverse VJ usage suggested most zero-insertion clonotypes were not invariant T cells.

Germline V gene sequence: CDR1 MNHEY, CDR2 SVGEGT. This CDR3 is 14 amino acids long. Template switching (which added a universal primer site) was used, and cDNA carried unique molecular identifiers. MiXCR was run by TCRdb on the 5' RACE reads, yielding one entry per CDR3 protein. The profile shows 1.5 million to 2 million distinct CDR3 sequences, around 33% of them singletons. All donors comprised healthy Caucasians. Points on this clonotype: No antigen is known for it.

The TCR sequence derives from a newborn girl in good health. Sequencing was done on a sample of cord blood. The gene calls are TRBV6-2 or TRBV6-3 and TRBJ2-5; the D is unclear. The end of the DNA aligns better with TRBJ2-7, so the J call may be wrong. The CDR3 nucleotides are TGTGCCAGCAGTTACTCGATGATGGCCTACGAGCAGTACTTC. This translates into CASSYSMMAYEQYF.